Each of the 26 T cell receptor beta chains below was sequenced from the same sample in a study of beta chain features in type 1 diabetes. Study-wide results and caveats: Shorter TCRB CDR3s, moderately but significantly so, marked every one of the four CD4+ subsets in Type 1 diabetes patients.

cDNA synthesis used the whole RNA isolate, giving expressed TCRB sequences. Method: immunoSEQ multiplex PCR; TCRdb's copy keeps in-frame clones and lacks some. The data show about 340,000 clones, about 13% seen once. The antigens for these receptors are not known. The sample taken for sequencing was naive CD4+ T cells from blood. The source is a woman under 30 with type 1 diabetes.

The chain is built from TRBV29-1 and TRBJ1-2, with D perhaps TRBD1 (6 bases). Trimming cost V 3 bases and J 4 bases, with 15 bases left between them. The CDR3 has 14 residues. In germline, CDR1 is SQVTM, CDR2 ANQGSEA. CDR3 residues: CSVEGHHRPYGYTF. CDR3 coding DNA: TGCAGCGTTGAGGGACACCACCGGCCCTATGGCTACACCTTC.

This clone was counted a few times. The CDR3 coding sequence is TGCGCCAGCAGCTATGGGACAGGAGGAACGAACACCGGGGAGCTGTTTTTT. It yields the protein CASSYGTGGTNTGELFF. The chain has TRBV5-1 and TRBJ2-2, with TRBD1 matching over 8 bases. The CDR3 extends over 17 amino acids. Germline-derived CDR1 and CDR2 are SGHRS and YFSETQ. The ends lost 3 bases at V and 0 bases at J; junction bases unmatched: 7.

This clone occurred a few times. This chain connects TRBV7-9 to TRBJ2-1, with D possibly being TRBD1 (5 bases). V was clipped by 0 bases and J by 5 bases, with 14 bases between them. The length of the CDR3 is 16 residues. The germline gives CDR1 SEHNR, CDR2 FQNEAQ (reference sequence). The CDR3 protein is CASSLAPGLKDNEQFF. DNA of the CDR3: TGTGCCAGCAGCTTAGCGCCAGGGCTCAAGGACAATGAGCAGTTCTTC.

The V call is TRBV12-5, the J call TRBJ1-1; 7 bases match TRBD1. CDR1 and CDR2 (germline): LGHNT, FRNRAP. V shed 4 bases and J 3 bases; nucleotides not matched to a gene: 11. The CDR3 is made up of 16 amino acids. CDR3 bases: TGTGCTAGTGGTTCCCACTTGGGACAGCAGCACACTGAAGCTTTCTTT. Protein product: CASGSHLGQQHTEAFF.

The CDR3 nucleotides are TGTGCCAGCAGCTTAGTCCCCCAGCGTCCCGGGCAGTACTTC. Amino acid sequence: CASSLVPQRPGQYF. The genes are TRBV7-9 and TRBJ2-7; D remains unclear. This CDR3 region has 14 residues. The germline gives CDR1 SEHNR, CDR2 FQNEAQ (reference sequence). The V end lost 1 base, the J end lost 9 bases, and 16 bases lay between the germline ends.

This clone has more than one count but fewer than ten. The chain has TRBV11-2 and TRBJ2-1, with 13 positions matching TRBD2. V dropped 5 bases and J dropped 3; count of bases not matched to a gene: 10. The germline gives CDR1 SGHAT, CDR2 FQNNGV. The CDR3 extends over 18 amino acids. CDR3 sequence reads: CASSGRTSGSSGYNEQFF. In DNA, the CDR3 is TGTGCCAGCAGCGGTAGGACTAGCGGGAGTTCCGGCTACAATGAGCAGTTCTTC.

In its sample, this clone was seen a few times. This chain joins TRBV27 and TRBJ2-1; 12 bases align to TRBD2. CDR3 size: 17 residues. Germline V gene sequence: CDR1 MNHEY, CDR2 SMNVEV (reference sequence). The V segment lost 8 bases and the J segment 2 bases; nucleotides outside the gene matches: 10. CDR3 nucleotides: TGTGCCAGCCCGGGACTAGCGGGTCTAAGGGCCTACAATGAGCAGTTCTTC. This sequence encodes CASPGLAGLRAYNEQFF.

There are a few counts of this clone. This chain links TRBV11-3 with TRBJ2-3, with D uncertain. Germline V gene sequence: CDR1 SGHNT, CDR2 YENEEA. There are 14 residues in the CDR3. V gave up 2 bases and J gave up 2 bases, with 8 bases separating them. The CDR3 DNA reads TGTGCCAGCAGCTTACTACGGGTCACAGATACGCAGTATTTT. The encoded protein is CASSLLRVTDTQYF.

The rearrangement joins TRBV18 to TRBJ1-2, with D perhaps TRBD1 (6 bases). The CDR3 length is 15 residues. From germline, CDR1 is KGHSH and CDR2 LQKENI. The germline V and J ends were trimmed by 1 base and 4 bases, with 13 bases remaining between them. CDR3 in DNA: TGTGCCAGCTCACCACGGAACAGGGAGGGCTATGGCTACACCTTC. Residues: CASSPRNREGYGYTF.

The chain links TRBV23-1 to TRBJ2-3, with 10 bases that match TRBD2. TRBV23-1 qualifies as an ORF whose function is uncertain. Trimming at V came to 0 bases and at J to 3 bases, leaving 3 bases not matched to a gene. The CDR3 length is 16 residues. The CDR3: CASSQSGTSVTDTQYF. The CDR3, as DNA: TGCGCCAGCAGTCAATCCGGGACTAGCGTAACAGATACGCAGTATTTT.

V usage is TRBV7-3 and J usage is TRBJ2-5; D might be TRBD1 (5 bases). Germline V gives CDR1 SGHTA, CDR2 FQGTGA. V was clipped by 5 bases and J by 2 bases, with 12 bases between them. The CDR3 covers 14 residues. CDR3 nucleotides: TGTGCCAGCAGCCCTCGGGCAGGGCAAGAGACCCAGTACTTC. Protein product: CASSPRAGQETQYF. The full variable domain, with the rest looked up from reference TRBV7-3 and TRBJ2-5, is GAGVSQTPSNKVTEKGKYVELRCDPISGHTALYWYRQSLGQGPEFLIYFQGTGAADDSGLPNDRFFAVRPEGSVSTLKIQRTERGDSAVYLCASSPRAGQETQYFGPGTRLLVL.

This clone was counted between two and nine times. The V and J genes are TRBV29-1 and TRBJ2-1, with 12 bases fitting TRBD2. In germline, CDR1 is SQVTM, CDR2 ANQGSEA. CDR3 size: 16 residues. Losses at the gene ends were 1 base for V and 4 bases for J; bases not matched to a gene: 5. The CDR3 nucleotides read TGCAGCGTTGAAGCCGGGACTAGCGGGCGATACAATGAGCAGTTCTTC. This sequence encodes CSVEAGTSGRYNEQFF.

V is TRBV5-1 and J is TRBJ2-3, with 12 bases lining up with TRBD2. Germline-derived CDR1 and CDR2 are SGHRS and YFSETQ. Unmatched junction bases numbered 2, after V lost 0 bases and J lost 3 bases. This CDR3 spans 16 amino acids. CDR3 residues: CASSLEGTSGTDTQYF. CDR3 coding DNA: TGCGCCAGCAGCTTGGAGGGGACTAGCGGGACAGATACGCAGTATTTT.

This clone has a handful of counts. The rearrangement joins TRBV9 to TRBJ2-5, with a possible D match to TRBD1 (6 bases). This CDR3 comprises 16 residues. Trimming left V 0 bases short and J 5 bases short, with 17 bases between. Germline CDR1 SGDLS, CDR2 YYNGEE. The CDR3, as DNA: TGTGCCAGCAGCGTAGATTCGGTAGGGGGAGTTGAGACCCAGTACTTC. The encoded protein is CASSVDSVGGVETQYF.

This clone has just a few counts. The rearrangement joins TRBV11-2 to TRBJ2-5; D call uncertain. This CDR3 has 11 residues. V was clipped by 6 bases and J by 2 bases, with 4 bases between them. Germline loops: CDR1 SGHAT, CDR2 FQNNGV. The CDR3 DNA sequence: TGTGCCAGCAGGCAGCAAGAGACCCAGTACTTC. This encodes CASRQQETQYF.

V and J are TRBV7-2 and TRBJ2-3; D is ambiguous. Germline V CDR1 and CDR2: SGHTA, FQGNSA. V dropped 3 bases and J dropped 4 bases, with 5 bases sitting between them. The CDR3 consists of 12 residues. The CDR3 DNA reads as TGTGCCAGCAGCTTTCGTGCAGATACGCAGTATTTT. Translated: CASSFRADTQYF.

This rearrangement joins TRBV27 to TRBJ2-5; 10 bases agree with TRBD2. The germline V gene encodes CDR1 MNHEY and CDR2 SMNVEV (reference sequence). J gave up 3 bases and V 4 bases, and 8 bases lay outside the gene matches. The CDR3 runs to 16 residues. In DNA form, the CDR3 reads TGTGCCAGCAGTTCAGAAGCGGGAGGGCCGAAAGAGACCCAGTACTTC. Translated, it gives CASSSEAGGPKETQYF.

The table lists this clone with a few counts. This chain uses TRBV7-8 with TRBJ1-4; weak D call: TRBD1 (5 bases). V was trimmed by 5 bases and J by 5 bases, leaving 15 bases between them. Germline assignment: CDR1 SGHVS and CDR2 FQNEAQ. This CDR3 is built from 15 residues. The CDR3 loop is CASSLPGRGNEKLFF. The CDR3 nucleotides read TGTGCCAGCAGCCTACCGGGACGGGGGAATGAAAAACTGTTTTTT.

This clone occurred a few times. The rearrangement links TRBV6-6 to TRBJ2-7; TRBD2 might be the D (5 bases). CDR1 and CDR2 (germline): MNHNY, SVGAGI (reference sequence). V was clipped by 6 bases and J by 5 bases, with 14 bases between them. This CDR3 spans 13 amino acids. CDR3 amino acids: CASSRGEGHEQYV. In DNA, the CDR3 is TGTGCCAGCAGCCGCGGTGAGGGCCACGAGCAGTACGTC.

The V gene is TRBV9, the J gene TRBJ2-3; D gene ambiguous. The V and J ends lost 3 bases and 1 base respectively, with 6 bases between them. The CDR3 is 13 residues long. Per the germline V gene, CDR1 is SGDLS and CDR2 is YYNGEE. The CDR3 loop is CASSDIGTDTQYF. The CDR3 region has the DNA TGTGCCAGCAGCGATATAGGCACAGATACGCAGTATTTT.

Here the CDR3 DNA reads TGCAGCGTTGGGGGCCCGGGCACTGAAGCTTTCTTT. This encodes CSVGGPGTEAFF. The chain employs TRBV29-1 and TRBJ1-1, with D perhaps TRBD1 (5 bases). This CDR3 is built from 12 residues. V lost 4 bases and J lost 4, with 10 bases in between. Looked up from germline, CDR1 is SQVTM and CDR2 is ANQGSEA.

This clone showed up just a few times. The sample has other DNA sequences that encode this CDR3 too. This chain uses TRBV30 with TRBJ1-1; maybe TRBD1 (5 bases). The V end was cut by 1 base, the J end by 1 base, with 7 bases between. This CDR3 has 13 amino acids. Germline values: CDR1 GTSNPN, CDR2 SVGIG (reference sequence). The CDR3 DNA follows: TGTGCCTGGAGTGGTCAGGGGAACACTGAAGCTTTCTTT. It codes for CAWSGQGNTEAFF.

This clone was recorded a few times. The chain employs TRBV7-2 and TRBJ2-7; 8 nucleotides agree with TRBD1. This CDR3 comprises 14 residues. V was clipped by 5 bases and J by 7 bases; unmatched bases: 10. CDR1 SGHTA and CDR2 FQGNSA come from the germline V gene. CDR3 sequence: CASSQGAGWGEQYF. In DNA form, the CDR3 reads TGTGCCAGCAGCCAGGGGGCGGGATGGGGAGAGCAGTACTTC.

V gene TRBV27 combines with J gene TRBJ2-7; D gene ambiguous. The germline V gene has CDR1 MNHEY and CDR2 SMNVEV (reference sequence). Trimming shortened V by 6 bases and J by 2 bases, and 14 bases separated the two germline ends. This CDR3 contains 14 residues. Here the CDR3 reads CASSRHRNTYEQYF. Written as DNA, the CDR3 is TGTGCCAGCAGCCGACACCGAAACACCTACGAGCAGTACTTC.

The sample holds a few counts of this clone. The genes are TRBV6-5 and TRBJ2-1, with TRBD2 matching over 15 bases. With 5 bases clipped from V and 9 bases from J, the junction kept 5 bases outside the gene matches. This CDR3 contains 15 residues. Germline V gene lookup returns CDR1 MNHEY and CDR2 SVGAGI. The CDR3 DNA sequence: TGTGCCAGCAGTCGGACTAGCGGGAGGGGGCCTGAGCAGTTCTTC. Protein sequence: CASSRTSGRGPEQFF.

V usage is TRBV6-5 and J usage is TRBJ2-5, with 8 nucleotides matching TRBD1. CDR1 and CDR2 from the germline V gene are MNHEY and SVGAGI. The CDR3 extends over 14 amino acids. Losses at the gene ends were 2 bases for V and 7 bases for J; bases not matched to a gene: 6. The CDR3 sequence is CASSYTDRGRTQYF. DNA for the CDR3: TGTGCCAGCAGTTACACTGACAGGGGCCGGACCCAGTACTTC.